This TCR beta chain was captured by sequencing in a study of monozygotic twins with inflammatory bowel disease. TCRdb re-called the 5' RACE reads and gives one entry per CDR3 protein, without DNA. This sample's clone table lists roughly 150,000 distinct CDR3 sequences. CDR3 size: 15 residues. CDR1 is MNHEY and CDR2 is SVGEGT in the germline V gene. This clonotype was sampled from a human donor with ulcerative colitis or Crohn's disease, or a healthy co-twin of an affected twin (not recorded which). The source material was blood. The rearrangement links TRBV6-2 or TRBV6-3 to TRBJ2-1; TCRdb reports TRBD1, a call that lacks DNA to check it against. This CDR3 is CASSPKTGGHAKQFF.